One and the same sample provided the 5 T cell receptor beta chains below, sequenced in a study of T cells after yellow fever vaccination. TCRdb analysed the 5' RACE reads with MiXCR anew, one entry per CDR3 protein. Among hundreds of thousands of distinct CDR3 sequences listed, 15% to 20% were seen once. This material consisted of PBMCs, taken 15 days after the yellow fever booster vaccination. These receptors all stem from a man aged 30-40 years who received the YFV17D yellow fever vaccine.

The chain employs TRBV12-3 or TRBV12-4 and TRBJ1-4; D perhaps matches TRBD1 (5 bases). V dropped 5 bases and J dropped 3 bases, with 10 bases sitting between them. There are 14 residues in the CDR3. The CDR3 bases are TGTGCCAGCAGTCCCAGGGTTTCTAATGAAAAACTGTTTTTT. This translates into CASSPRVSNEKLFF.

The genes are TRBV7-2 and TRBJ2-5; TRBD1 matches at 9 bases. The germline CDR1 and CDR2 sequences are SGHTA and FQGNSA. The ends lost 1 base at V and 5 bases at J; junction bases unmatched: 5. This CDR3 is built from 15 residues. The CDR3 nucleotides read TGTGCCAGCAGCTTAGAGGGGACAGGGCAGGAGACCCAGTACTTC. Encoded protein: CASSLEGTGQETQYF.

This clonotype was counted between two and nine times. The V gene is TRBV5-1, the J gene TRBJ2-1; no firm D call. This CDR3 contains 13 residues. CDR1 is SGHRS and CDR2 is YFSETQ in the germline V gene. Trimming stripped 5 bases from V and 2 bases from J, with 8 bases between. In DNA form, the CDR3 reads TGCGCCAGCAGGGTCTCGACCTACAATGAGCAGTTCTTC. This encodes CASRVSTYNEQFF.

The V call is TRBV9, the J call TRBJ2-3; TRBD1 or TRBD2 may be the D gene (5 bases each). The V end was cut by 0 bases, the J end by 4 bases, with 18 bases between. There are 17 residues in the CDR3. The germline gives CDR1 SGDLS, CDR2 YYNGEE. The CDR3 DNA reads as TGTGCCAGCAGCGTAGCCCCATTGGGGGATAACCCAGATACGCAGTATTTT. Translation: CASSVAPLGDNPDTQYF.

This clonotype has more than one count but fewer than ten. The gene calls are TRBV5-1 and TRBJ2-5, with TRBD2 as a possible D gene (5 bases). Trimming shortened V by 1 base and J by 5 bases, and 12 bases separated the two germline ends. Per the germline V gene, CDR1 is SGHRS and CDR2 is YFSETQ. The CDR3 has 14 amino acids. CDR3 coding DNA: TGCGCCAGCAGCTTGTCGGCTAGCATTGAGACCCAGTACTTC. Translation gives CASSLSASIETQYF. Supplemented by reference TRBV5-1 and TRBJ2-5, the full variable domain reads KAGVTQTPRYLIKTRGQQVTLSCSPISGHRSVSWYQQTPGQGLQFLFEYFSETQRNKGNFPGRFSGRQFSNSRSEMNVSTLELGDSALYLCASSLSASIETQYFGPGTRLLVL.